The 29 T cell receptor beta chains below all came from one sample that was sequenced in a study of cytomegalovirus exposure and HLA in healthy donors. TCRdb keeps only in-frame clones here, not all; method: immunoSEQ multiplex PCR. Among roughly 150,000 clones listed, 91% were seen once. The source material was PBMCs. All receptors derive from a man younger than 35 in good health and CMV-seronegative.

This clone was counted a single time. J is TRBJ2-2 and V is TRBV10-3, with 11 bases matching TRBD2. The CDR3 spans 18 residues. Germline lookup yields CDR1 ENHRY and CDR2 SYGVKD. Trimming took 5 bases from V and 0 from J; bases not matched to a gene: 8. The CDR3 nucleotides read TGTGCCATCAGTTCGGGACTAGCGGAATCCGCGAACACCGGGGAGCTGTTTTTT. Translating it yields CAISSGLAESANTGELFF.

The V call is TRBV6-1, the J call TRBJ2-7; D is possibly TRBD1 (6 bases). V lost 2 bases to trimming and J lost 3 bases, with 14 bases between them. This CDR3 is built from 15 residues. Germline V gives CDR1 MNHNS, CDR2 SASEGT. The CDR3 DNA reads TGTGCCAGCAGTGAATGGTGGACAGCAAGCTACGAGCAGTACGTC. Its protein product is CASSEWWTASYEQYV.

This rearrangement joins TRBV6-8 to TRBJ2-5; 10 bases are a match to TRBD1. V gave up 8 bases and J gave up 5 bases; unmatched junction bases: 29. This CDR3 region has 21 residues. Germline lookup yields CDR1 MNHGY and CDR2 SAAAGT. CDR3 DNA sequence: TGTGCCAGCTTTACAAAGGCCACAAGGACAGGGGGTTCTTTAGTGGGGGAGACCCAGTACTTC. It is translated as CASFTKATRTGGSLVGETQYF.

This chain uses TRBV30 with TRBJ1-5; 7 nucleotides align to TRBD1. Trimming cost V 1 base and J 5 bases; bases outside gene matches: 8. In germline, CDR1 is GTSNPN, CDR2 SVGIG (reference sequence). The CDR3 sequence is 15 residues long. As DNA, the CDR3 is TGTGCCTGGAGTGGCCGGACAGGTCAAGATCAGCCCCAGCATTTT. The encoded protein is CAWSGRTGQDQPQHF. Supplemented by reference TRBV30 and TRBJ1-5, the full variable domain reads SQTIHQWPATLVQPVGSPLSLECTVEGTSNPNLYWYRQAAGRGLQLLFYSVGIGQISSEVPQNLSASRPQDRQFILSSKKLLLSDSGFYLCAWSGRTGQDQPQHFGDGTRLSIL.

The CDR3 region has the DNA TGTGCCAGCAGCCCCCCTGGGGGCTCTGAAGCTTTCTTT. It translates to CASSPPGGSEAFF. The rearrangement joins TRBV5-4 to TRBJ1-1; D perhaps matches TRBD1 (6 bases). V lost 4 bases and J lost 6, with 13 bases in between. The CDR3 loop spans 13 amino acids. Germline V CDR1 and CDR2: SGHNT, YYREEE (reference sequence).

The CDR3: CASSRGLGQETQYF. CDR3 DNA sequence: TGTGCCAGCAGCCGGGGACTAGGGCAAGAGACCCAGTACTTC. The chain carries TRBV2 and TRBJ2-5, with TRBD2 identical over 8 bases. This CDR3 spans 14 amino acids. Per the germline V gene, CDR1 is SNHLY and CDR2 is FYNNEI. V dropped 6 bases and J dropped 2; count of bases not matched to a gene: 5.

V gene TRBV6-5 combines with J gene TRBJ1-1; 12 bases align to TRBD1. Germline CDR1 MNHEY, CDR2 SVGAGI. The CDR3 is 15 amino acids. J was trimmed by 8 bases and V by 8 bases; bases with no gene match: 12. DNA for the CDR3: TGTGCCAGCCACCCTTCCGGGACAGGGGGCGACGAAGCTTTCTTT. This translates into CASHPSGTGGDEAFF.

This chain connects TRBV5-8 to TRBJ1-3; tentative D call: TRBD1 (5 bases). CDR1 and CDR2 (germline): SGHTS, YDEGEE. Trimming cost V 4 bases and J 2 bases, with 16 bases left between them. There are 16 residues in the CDR3. The CDR3 loop is CASSPRGRIAGNTIYF. CDR3 DNA: TGTGCCAGCAGCCCAAGGGGTCGGATAGCTGGAAACACCATATATTTT. Complete variable domain (other parts from reference TRBV5-8 and TRBJ1-3): EAGVTQSPTHLIKTRGQQATLRCSPISGHTSVYWYQQALGLGLQFLLWYDEGEERNRGNFPPRFSGRQFPNYSSELNVNALELEDSALYLCASSPRGRIAGNTIYFGEGSWLTVV.

This chain joins TRBV21-1 and TRBJ1-1; TRBD1 reflects the table's D call only, with no check against the DNA. TRBV21-1 is a recognized pseudogene. The CDR3 is made up of 15 amino acids. The CDR3 DNA sequence: TGTGCCAGCAGCAAAGTAGGGGAATTCAGCGTCGAAGCTTTCTTT. Protein product: CASSKVGEFSVEAFF.

This clone showed up just once. The chain has TRBV5-1 and TRBJ1-6; D call uncertain. The germline V gene has CDR1 SGHRS and CDR2 YFSETQ. V dropped 2 bases and J dropped 13 bases, with 13 bases sitting between them. The CDR3 runs to 13 residues. This CDR3 reads CASSLDTTSPLHF. The CDR3 DNA reads TGCGCCAGCAGCTTAGACACGACAAGTCCCCTCCACTTT.

V usage is TRBV5-6 and J usage is TRBJ2-1; 10 bases line up with TRBD2. With 0 bases clipped from V and 8 bases from J, the junction kept 11 bases outside the gene matches. The length of the CDR3 is 17 residues. Germline V gives CDR1 SGHDT, CDR2 YYEEEE. This CDR3 reads CASSLGSGRATLYEQFF. As DNA, the CDR3 is TGTGCCAGCAGCTTGGGGAGCGGGAGGGCCACGCTCTATGAGCAGTTCTTC.

The genes are TRBV7-7 and TRBJ2-7; a possible D gene is TRBD1 (6 bases). V lost 0 bases and J lost 5, with 11 bases in between. The CDR3 length is 14 residues. The V gene's germline CDR1 is SSHAT and CDR2 FNYEAQ (reference sequence). CDR3 bases: TGTGCCAGCAGCTTAGCCGGGACAAACCACGAGCAGTACGTC. Amino acid sequence: CASSLAGTNHEQYV.

The chain couples TRBV9 to TRBJ2-5, with 8 positions matching TRBD1. CDR1 SGDLS and CDR2 YYNGEE come from the germline V gene. Germline trimming cut 0 bases from V and 13 bases from J; bases unmatched to any gene: 8. This CDR3 is 13 amino acids long. CDR3 protein: CASSVDGDRPWYF. Written as DNA, the CDR3 is TGTGCCAGCAGCGTAGATGGGGACAGGCCTTGGTACTTC. Using reference TRBV9 and TRBJ2-5 for the parts outside the CDR3, the full variable domain is DSGVTQTPKHLITATGQRVTLRCSPRSGDLSVYWYQQSLDQGLQFLIQYYNGEERAKGNILERFSAQQFPDLHSELNLSSLELGDSALYFCASSVDGDRPWYFGPGTRLLVL.

The chain joins TRBV6-5 to TRBJ2-3; a weak D match, TRBD2 (6 bases). Germline CDR1 is MNHEY and CDR2 is SVGAGI. V was cut by 2 bases and J by 8 bases, with 17 bases left in between. The length of the CDR3 is 15 residues. CDR3 loop: CASSYTRGRGGTQYF. The CDR3 DNA reads TGTGCCAGCAGTTACACCCGAGGGCGGGGCGGTACGCAGTATTTT.

The rearrangement uses TRBV9 and TRBJ2-2; tentatively, D is TRBD1 (6 bases). Germline lookup yields CDR1 SGDLS and CDR2 YYNGEE. This CDR3 is built from 15 residues. The V gene lost 3 bases and the J gene lost 3 bases, with 12 bases spanning the gap. The CDR3 here is CASSERDTYTGELFF. CDR3 DNA sequence: TGTGCCAGCAGCGAACGGGACACCTACACCGGGGAGCTGTTTTTT.

The rearrangement joins TRBV6-4 to TRBJ2-1; 7 bases fit TRBD2. The CDR3 covers 13 residues. J lost 9 bases, V lost 3 bases, and 5 bases had no gene match. Germline-derived CDR1 and CDR2 are MRHNA and SNTAGT. CDR3 in DNA: TGTGCCAGCAGTGAGGGCGGGAGTGGTGAGCAGTTCTTC. Translation gives CASSEGGSGEQFF.

The genes are TRBV5-1 and TRBJ2-2, with TRBD1 matching over 7 bases. Germline V gene data show CDR1 as SGHRS and CDR2 as YFSETQ. The CDR3 runs 15 residues. Germline trimming cut 4 bases from V and 0 bases from J; bases unmatched to any gene: 3. Here the CDR3 reads CASSPGQTNTGELFF. For the CDR3, the DNA is TGCGCCAGCAGCCCGGGACAGACGAACACCGGGGAGCTGTTTTTT.

This chain uses TRBV19 with TRBJ2-1, with 9 bases fitting TRBD1. Trimming at V came to 7 bases and at J to 6 bases, leaving 7 bases not matched to a gene. This CDR3 has 14 residues. CDR1 and CDR2 from the germline V gene are LNHDA and SQIVND (reference sequence). This chain's CDR3 is CASKIRQGGNEQFF. The CDR3 coding sequence is TGTGCCAGTAAAATCCGACAGGGGGGCAATGAGCAGTTCTTC.

A note on this clone: This CDR3 is also generated by other DNA sequences in the sample. V usage is TRBV18 and J usage is TRBJ2-7; 10 bases are shared with TRBD1. The junction had 9 bases not matched to a gene; V was cut back by 3 bases and J by 7 bases. Germline V gene lookup returns CDR1 KGHSH and CDR2 LQKENI. The CDR3 runs to 15 residues. This CDR3 reads CASSPEDRGFHEQYV. CDR3 nucleotides: TGTGCCAGCTCACCGGAGGACAGGGGGTTCCATGAGCAGTACGTC.

The chain joins TRBV7-8 to TRBJ2-5; possibly TRBD1 for D (6 bases). Trimming removed 4 bases at V and 0 bases at J, with 18 bases between. This CDR3 spans 17 amino acids. Germline-derived CDR1 and CDR2 are SGHVS and FQNEAQ. The CDR3 DNA follows: TGTGCCAGCAGCTACCGTTTCGGGACACCGTACCAAGAGACCCAGTACTTC. Amino acids: CASSYRFGTPYQETQYF.

The gene calls are TRBV4-1 and TRBJ2-7, with 9 nucleotides matching TRBD2. This CDR3 comprises 15 residues. Germline V gives CDR1 MGHRA, CDR2 YSYEKL. V shed 4 bases and J 3 bases; nucleotides not matched to a gene: 7. The CDR3 spells CASSPPGTSFYEQYF. In nucleotides, the CDR3 is TGCGCCAGCAGCCCCCCGGGGACTAGCTTCTACGAGCAGTACTTC.

The chain recombines TRBV6-5 with TRBJ2-2, with 8 bases lining up with TRBD2. The ends lost 6 bases at V and 4 bases at J; junction bases unmatched: 4. The CDR3 has 14 amino acids. CDR1 and CDR2 (germline): MNHEY, SVGAGI. The CDR3 coding sequence is TGTGCCAGCAGCCCGGGACTAGGCACCGGGGAGCTGTTTTTT. Its translation is CASSPGLGTGELFF.

This sequence joins TRBV6-5 and TRBJ1-6, with D unclear. Germline-derived CDR1 and CDR2 are MNHEY and SVGAGI. This CDR3 is 16 amino acids long. V was trimmed by 0 bases and J by 5 bases, leaving 11 bases between them. The CDR3 DNA reads as TGTGCCAGCAGTTACTCAATGGCAGGCGATAATTCACCCCTCCACTTT. Amino acids: CASSYSMAGDNSPLHF.

This chain links TRBV7-9 with TRBJ1-4; a weak D match, TRBD1 (6 bases). From germline, CDR1 is SEHNR and CDR2 FQNEAQ (reference sequence). The CDR3 is 15 amino acids. With 4 bases removed from V and 4 bases from J, the gap between germline ends came to 13 bases. Here the CDR3 reads CASSYPGQLNEKLFF. For the CDR3, the DNA is TGTGCCAGCAGCTATCCAGGACAGCTTAATGAAAAACTGTTTTTT.

A remark on this clone: One end of the junction varies from germline; a read error may be responsible. The chain recombines TRBV5-5 with TRBJ1-5; no definite D call. This CDR3 region has 14 residues. Per germline, CDR1 SGHKS and CDR2 YYEKEE (reference sequence). The CDR3 DNA sequence: TGTGCCAGTAGCTTGGAGGCGGGGAGGGAGCCCCAGCATTTT. Its protein product is CASSLEAGREPQHF.

The genes are TRBV10-2 and TRBJ2-3, with 11 bases lining up with TRBD2. The germline V gene has CDR1 WSHSY and CDR2 SAAADI. J lost 5 bases, V lost 7 bases, and 11 bases had no gene match. The length of the CDR3 is 16 residues. In DNA form, the CDR3 reads TGCGCCAGCAACATTCCTAGCGGGGGGCATTTAGATACGCAGTATTTT. As protein: CASNIPSGGHLDTQYF.

V is TRBV11-3 and J is TRBJ1-1; D gene ambiguous. Per the germline V gene, CDR1 is SGHNT and CDR2 is YENEEA. The CDR3 covers 13 residues. V lost 1 base and J 0 bases, leaving 3 bases between the germline ends. The CDR3 DNA reads as TGTGCCAGCAGCTTAGGGCTGAACACTGAAGCTTTCTTT. Residues: CASSLGLNTEAFF.

The chain couples TRBV6-4 to TRBJ2-7; 11 nucleotides match TRBD2. The CDR3 covers 14 residues. Germline V gene sequence: CDR1 MRHNA, CDR2 SNTAGT. The trim removed 8 bases at V and 4 bases at J, leaving 7 bases unmatched. The CDR3 here is CASGRLAGPYEQYV. For the CDR3, the DNA is TGTGCCAGCGGAAGACTAGCGGGACCGTACGAGCAGTACGTC.

Only one count was recorded for this clone. V is TRBV5-1 and J is TRBJ2-6; the D gene is possibly TRBD1 (5 bases). Per the germline V gene, CDR1 is SGHRS and CDR2 is YFSETQ. V was cut by 4 bases and J by 4 bases, with 15 bases left in between. CDR3 length equals 16 residues. This CDR3 is CASSPEAGPGANVLTF. In DNA form, the CDR3 reads TGCGCCAGCAGCCCCGAGGCAGGGCCCGGGGCCAACGTCCTGACTTTC.